Presented here are 29 T cell receptor beta chains from one specimen sequenced in a study of T cell responses to AZD1222 COVID-19 vaccine. The assay was immunoSEQ multiplex PCR, and TCRdb's table has in-frame clones only and misses some. The sample consists of 95,000 to 150,000 clones, about nine tenths of them appearing once. Specimen: peripheral blood, collected 28 days after the second AZD1222 dose. The source is an adult who received the AZD1222 COVID-19 vaccine.

V gene TRBV3-1 (or the pseudogene TRBV3-2) combines with J gene TRBJ2-3; D is ambiguous. CDR3 length: 12 residues. V was pared by 3 bases and J by 12 bases, with 13 bases between. Germline lookup yields CDR1 LGHDT and CDR2 YNNKEL (reference sequence). The CDR3 bases are TGTGCCAGCAGCCAGACCAGTCCCCCACAGTATTTT. Encoded protein: CASSQTSPPQYF.

This chain joins TRBV5-4 and TRBJ1-6; 7 positions match TRBD1. Germline CDR1 SGHNT, CDR2 YYREEE (reference sequence). After removal of 4 bases from V and 7 bases from J, the junction contained 11 bases not matched to a gene. The CDR3 has 16 residues. CDR3 DNA sequence: TGTGCCAGCAGCGGAAACAGGGGAGTAGGAAATTCACCCCTCCACTTT. This translates into CASSGNRGVGNSPLHF.

The genes are TRBV5-1 and TRBJ1-4; D gene ambiguous. Germline CDR1 is SGHRS and CDR2 is YFSETQ. Deletions cut 4 bases from V and 0 bases from J, with 10 bases between. The CDR3 runs 15 residues. The CDR3 sequence is CASSPIGTTNEKLFF. DNA of the CDR3: TGCGCCAGCAGCCCCATCGGGACAACTAATGAAAAACTGTTTTTT.

The gene calls are TRBV19 and TRBJ1-4; D uncertain. The CDR3 runs to 14 residues. CDR1 and CDR2 from the germline V gene are LNHDA and SQIVND (reference sequence). V shed 2 bases and J shed 8 bases, with 12 bases lying between them. CDR3 loop: CASSISGSVEKLFF. The CDR3, as DNA: TGTGCCAGTAGTATATCGGGGAGCGTCGAAAAACTGTTTTTT.

This clone rates as medium-sized (0.01 to 0.1%). The V call is TRBV6-4, the J call TRBJ2-1, with TRBD1 as a possible D gene (6 bases). The length of the CDR3 is 15 residues. Germline-derived CDR1 and CDR2 are MRHNA and SNTAGT. Trimming took off 6 bases at V and 4 bases at J, with 16 bases between the two ends. CDR3 sequence (DNA): TGTGCCAGCAGCCCACGGGACACCGGATACAATGAGCAGTTCTTC. Amino acid sequence: CASSPRDTGYNEQFF.

The CDR3 coding sequence is TGTGCCAGCAGTGCTGGCAGGGGGCCTTATGGCTACACCTTC. It is translated as CASSAGRGPYGYTF. The V gene is TRBV2, the J gene TRBJ1-2, with 8 bases lining up with TRBD1. Germline V gene data show CDR1 as SNHLY and CDR2 as FYNNEI. V lost 4 bases and J lost 5; bases outside the gene matches: 6. The length of the CDR3 is 14 residues.

The J gene is TRBJ2-7, the V gene TRBV7-9; possibly TRBD1 for D (6 bases). CDR1 is SEHNR and CDR2 is FQNEAQ in the germline V gene (reference sequence). The V and J ends lost 5 bases and 0 bases respectively, with 11 bases between them. The CDR3 is made up of 14 amino acids. The CDR3 nucleotides read TGTGCCAGCAGCGAAGGACAGAGCTCCTACGAGCAGTACTTC. This sequence encodes CASSEGQSSYEQYF. The complete variable domain, with remaining parts taken from reference TRBV7-9 and TRBJ2-7, reads DTGVSQNPRHKITKRGQNVTFRCDPISEHNRLYWYRQTLGQGPEFLTYFQNEAQLEKSRLLSDRFSAERPKGSFSTLEIQRTEQGDSAMYLCASSEGQSSYEQYFGPGTRLTVT.

The chain combines TRBV6-5 with TRBJ1-2, with D possibly being TRBD1 (6 bases). The ends were cut back, 5 bases at V and 4 bases at J, with 14 bases in the middle. Germline CDR1 is MNHEY and CDR2 is SVGAGI. The CDR3 has 14 amino acids. CDR3 sequence: CASSPPEGGYGYTF. CDR3 sequence (DNA): TGTGCCAGCAGTCCCCCGGAGGGGGGCTATGGCTACACCTTC.

The chain links TRBV14 to TRBJ1-4, with D perhaps matching TRBD1 (6 bases). The V gene's germline CDR1 is SGHDN and CDR2 FVKESK. Trimming stripped 3 bases from V and 8 bases from J, with 13 bases between. The CDR3 is made up of 14 amino acids. CDR3 bases: TGTGCCAGCAGCCAGCGCCAGGGGCACGAAAAACTGTTTTTT. This sequence encodes CASSQRQGHEKLFF.

The rearrangement joins TRBV11-2 to TRBJ2-3; D ambiguous. V lost 3 bases, J lost 7 bases, and 11 bases lay in between. CDR1 and CDR2 from the germline V gene are SGHAT and FQNNGV. This CDR3 is built from 13 residues. The CDR3 region is CASSFDLSNTQYF. The CDR3 coding sequence is TGTGCCAGCAGCTTTGACCTTTCCAATACGCAGTATTTT. Supplemented by reference TRBV11-2 and TRBJ2-3, the full variable domain reads EAGVAQSPRYKIIEKRQSVAFWCNPISGHATLYWYQQILGQGPKLLIQFQNNGVVDDSQLPKDRFSAERLKGVDSTLKIQPAKLEDSAVYLCASSFDLSNTQYFGPGTRLTVL.

The rearrangement uses TRBV6-5 and TRBJ2-1; D might be TRBD2 (5 bases). V was cut by 6 bases and J by 9 bases, with 15 bases left in between. The CDR3 is made up of 13 amino acids. Germline V CDR1 and CDR2: MNHEY, SVGAGI. The CDR3 DNA sequence: TGTGCCAGCAGCTCCCCACTAGGTACTGAGCAGTTCTTC. Its protein product is CASSSPLGTEQFF.

The V call is TRBV6-1, the J call TRBJ2-5; D might be TRBD2 (6 bases). Germline CDR1 and CDR2: MNHNS and SASEGT. V dropped 0 bases and J dropped 1 base, with 15 bases sitting between them. CDR3 length equals 17 residues. The CDR3: CASSEATAQRAQETQYF. CDR3 in DNA: TGTGCCAGCAGTGAAGCAACGGCCCAGCGGGCCCAAGAGACCCAGTACTTC.

This chain connects TRBV27 to TRBJ2-3; no firm D call. The germline CDR1 and CDR2 sequences are MNHEY and SMNVEV (reference sequence). V shed 2 bases and J shed 4 bases, with 10 bases lying between them. The CDR3 totals 14 residues. The CDR3 loop reads CASSLGGLADTQYF. The CDR3 DNA reads TGTGCCAGCAGTTTAGGCGGCCTCGCAGATACGCAGTATTTT.

The chain carries TRBV7-2 and TRBJ1-6; unclear D gene. V gave up 3 bases and J gave up 2 bases, with 14 bases separating them. There are 17 residues in the CDR3. Germline V gene lookup returns CDR1 SGHTA and CDR2 FQGNSA. The CDR3 sequence: CASSFAGSSAYNSPLHF. The CDR3 DNA reads as TGTGCCAGCAGCTTTGCGGGCAGTTCAGCCTATAATTCACCCCTCCACTTT. The whole variable domain, filled in from reference TRBV7-2 and TRBJ1-6, reads GAGVSQSPSNKVTEKGKDVELRCDPISGHTALYWYRQSLGQGLEFLIYFQGNSAPDKSGLPSDRFSAERTGGSVSTLTIQRTQQEDSAVYLCASSFAGSSAYNSPLHFGNGTRLTVT.

The chain joins TRBV11-2 to TRBJ1-1, with D tentatively TRBD1 (5 bases). Germline CDR1 and CDR2: SGHAT and FQNNGV. Trimming took off 1 base at V and 6 bases at J, with 9 bases between the two ends. The CDR3 consists of 13 residues. The CDR3: CASSLGTGPEAFF. The CDR3 DNA reads as TGTGCCAGCAGCTTAGGGACGGGGCCTGAAGCTTTCTTT.

The chain recombines TRBV18 with TRBJ1-1; D possibly corresponds to TRBD1 (5 bases). V shed 5 bases and J shed 5 bases, with 18 bases lying between them. The length of the CDR3 is 15 residues. Germline CDR1 is KGHSH and CDR2 is LQKENI. The CDR3 spells CASSSLIAGITEAFF. The CDR3 DNA is TGTGCCAGCTCATCCCTTATTGCAGGGATTACTGAAGCTTTCTTT.

The J gene is TRBJ2-3, the V gene TRBV28; D may be TRBD1 or TRBD2 (5 bases each). Between the trimmed V and J ends, which lost 1 base and 3 bases, there was a span of 14 bases. Germline V gene sequence: CDR1 MDHEN, CDR2 SYDVKM. The CDR3 consists of 16 residues. This CDR3 reads CASSLSRGVLTDTQYF. The DNA of the CDR3 is TGTGCCAGCAGTTTATCAAGGGGAGTTTTGACAGATACGCAGTATTTT. The entire variable domain, with the rest obtained from reference TRBV28 and TRBJ2-3, is as follows: DVKVTQSSRYLVKRTGEKVFLECVQDMDHENMFWYRQDPGLGLRLIYFSYDVKMKEKGDIPEGYSVSREKKERFSLILESASTNQTSMYLCASSLSRGVLTDTQYFGPGTRLTVL.

This chain links TRBV6-5 with TRBJ2-3; the D gene is possibly TRBD1 (7 bases). V lost 9 bases, J lost 6 bases, and 16 bases lay in between. The CDR3 sequence is 13 residues long. Looked up from germline, CDR1 is MNHEY and CDR2 is SVGAGI. The CDR3 DNA reads TGTGCCAGTATGGAGGGGGCAGGGGATACGCAGTATTTT. Its translation is CASMEGAGDTQYF.

CDR3 amino acids: CATSDPGTGNTEAFF. As DNA, the CDR3 is TGTGCCACCAGTGATCCCGGGACAGGGAACACTGAAGCTTTCTTT. This rearrangement joins TRBV24-1 to TRBJ1-1, with 8 positions matching TRBD1. The CDR3 has 15 amino acids. J was trimmed by 1 base and V by 3 bases; bases with no gene match: 3. From germline, CDR1 is KGHDR and CDR2 SFDVKD.

This chain uses TRBV11-2 with TRBJ2-3; possibly TRBD1 or TRBD2 for D (5 bases each). Germline V gene data show CDR1 as SGHAT and CDR2 as FQNNGV. This CDR3 spans 14 amino acids. Trimming removed 5 bases at V and 10 bases at J, with 19 bases between. This CDR3 reads CASSQSTAWDAQYF. The CDR3 region has the DNA TGTGCCAGCAGCCAGTCCACAGCCTGGGACGCGCAGTATTTT.

This chain connects TRBV6-5 to TRBJ2-7; 7 bases are shared with TRBD1. The germline V gene encodes CDR1 MNHEY and CDR2 SVGAGI. V shed 4 bases and J 7 bases; nucleotides not matched to a gene: 13. The CDR3 sequence is 15 residues long. CDR3 in DNA: TGTGCCAGCAGTTCCACCCTCGAGGACAGGCAGGAGCAGTACTTC. Translating gives CASSSTLEDRQEQYF.

The rearrangement uses TRBV29-1 and TRBJ2-7, with D tentatively TRBD1 (5 bases). Germline CDR1 is SQVTM and CDR2 is ANQGSEA. This CDR3 has 12 residues. V was clipped by 6 bases and J by 1 base, with 10 bases between them. CDR3 residues: CSVRTNSYEQYF. CDR3 DNA: TGCAGCGTCAGGACAAATTCCTACGAGCAGTACTTC.

The chain is built from TRBV25-1 and TRBJ1-2; 7 bases fit TRBD1. CDR1 is MGHDK, CDR2 SYGVNS, per germline. There are 14 residues in the CDR3. J gave up 10 bases and V 8 bases, and 16 bases lay outside the gene matches. DNA for the CDR3: TGTGCCAGCGGGCAGGGGGGCAGATCCTCCCCCTACACCTTC. Translated: CASGQGGRSSPYTF.

The chain carries TRBV25-1 and TRBJ2-1, with TRBD2 matching 8 bases. Germline V CDR1 and CDR2: MGHDK, SYGVNS. The CDR3 has 14 residues. The V gene end was trimmed by 3 bases and the J gene end by 6 bases; junction bases not matched to a gene: 4. This chain's CDR3 is CASSEPGTSNEQFF. DNA for the CDR3: TGTGCCAGCAGTGAGCCCGGGACTAGCAATGAGCAGTTCTTC.

The gene calls are TRBV2 and TRBJ1-2, with TRBD1 matching 7 bases. This CDR3 has 13 amino acids. The germline gives CDR1 SNHLY, CDR2 FYNNEI. The J segment lost 3 bases and the V segment lost 4 bases, leaving 2 bases of the junction unmatched. In nucleotides, the CDR3 is TGTGCCAGCAGTGCAACAGGGGACTATGGCTACACCTTC. This translates into CASSATGDYGYTF.

V gene TRBV9 combines with J gene TRBJ1-1; D gene ambiguous. V was shortened by 0 bases and J by 10 bases, with 7 bases between the two germline ends. This CDR3 has 11 amino acids. From germline, CDR1 is SGDLS and CDR2 YYNGEE. Written as DNA, the CDR3 is TGTGCCAGCAGCGTAGTAGAGCGAGCTTTCTTT. It is translated as CASSVVERAFF.

V is TRBV10-1 and J is TRBJ1-6; tentative D call: TRBD1 (5 bases). The CDR3 spans 14 residues. Germline V gene sequence: CDR1 WNHNN, CDR2 SYGVQD (reference sequence). The germline V and J ends were trimmed by 5 bases and 7 bases, with 12 bases remaining between them. The CDR3 loop is CASSPGLPNSPLHF. CDR3 DNA sequence: TGCGCCAGCAGTCCGGGACTCCCCAATTCACCCCTCCACTTT.

The chain couples TRBV2 to TRBJ2-7; TRBD1 aligns across 9 bases. CDR1 SNHLY and CDR2 FYNNEI come from the germline V gene. The V segment lost 6 bases and the J segment 3 bases; nucleotides outside the gene matches: 9. The CDR3 runs 15 residues. The CDR3 region has the DNA TGTGCCAGCAGCCGGGGACAGGGTGGAGTCTACGAGCAGTACTTC. Translated, it gives CASSRGQGGVYEQYF.

J is TRBJ1-1 and V is TRBV28; D might be TRBD1 (5 bases). The V gene's germline CDR1 is MDHEN and CDR2 SYDVKM. Deletions cut 4 bases from V and 8 bases from J, with 11 bases between. The CDR3 is made up of 12 amino acids. The CDR3 loop is CASSYTRVEAFF. The CDR3 DNA reads TGTGCCAGCAGTTATACCAGGGTAGAAGCTTTCTTT. Complete variable domain (other parts from reference TRBV28 and TRBJ1-1): DVKVTQSSRYLVKRTGEKVFLECVQDMDHENMFWYRQDPGLGLRLIYFSYDVKMKEKGDIPEGYSVSREKKERFSLILESASTNQTSMYLCASSYTRVEAFFGQGTRLTVV.